This TCR beta chain was found in a study of human T cells and chemical hapten exposure (dated by TCRdb to 2020 to 2023). A note on the overall study: For sensitization, 2% DPC in acetone was applied to a 2 cm by 2 cm area of upper inner arm skin. Patients additionally received weekly therapeutic DPC doses to the scalp throughout the approximately 22-week study period. Patch testing was done on the upper back using Finn chambers containing 0.01% DPC, and results were scored after 6 days according to International Contact Dermatitis Research Group standards. Alopecia areata with under or over 50% scalp involvement, alopecia totalis and alopecia universalis were represented in the patient cohort, which was mostly female. Libraries were combined into a pool for sequencing, and differences in TCR yield between samples came mainly from small differences in library volumes within the pool. The study tracked peripheral blood TCR repertoire changes in vivo during primary and secondary sensitization to the hapten diphenylcyclopropenone (DPC) in alopecia patients. Blood was sampled from patients pre-sensitization (week 0) and at 2, 6 and about 24 weeks after DPC sensitization. Roughly 30 alopecia patients provided blood for TCR sequencing at one to four time points (pre-sensitization, 2, 6 and 24 weeks). Broader findings and caveats from the paper: Because every patient had alopecia, a presumed autoimmune disease, the patients' immune response might differ from that of healthy individuals. The number of TCRs above 1 in 1000 frequency did not change with DPC sensitization; there was no evidence of global repertoire structure alterations. Expanded TCRs formed significantly more large CDR3 similarity clusters than pre-sensitization or healthy control sets, consistent with antigen-driven responses. Repeated subsampling changed both the strength of the expansion versus patch-test correlation and the threshold at which that correlation became significant. A positive correlation was found between the number of PT1 expanded TCRs and patch test score, with significance reached at thresholds 8, 16 and 32 but not 4.

What this sample's time point label stands for: pre-sensitization, week 0. The treatment or condition label of this sample denotes: therapeutic diphenylcyclopropenone sensitization with weekly scalp DPC. At every patch-test visit, the blood draw took place before the patch test was put on. To be eligible, patients had to be aged 18 to 70, diagnosed with alopecia and judged suitable for DPC therapy, while pregnant patients were excluded. Total RNA was extracted from unfractionated whole blood collected in Tempus Blood RNA tubes. This clonotype turned up a few times. The specificity of this receptor is unknown. Base qualities are missing; no much larger clone stands one base away. CDR1 and CDR2, looked up from the germline V gene, are SGHTA and FQGNSA. The CDR3 holds 15 amino acids from the cysteine to the phenylalanine. Only the CDR3 region is kept as DNA, spanning 45 bases read in frame from base 1. The germline V and J ends show losses of 4 bases and 7 bases respectively, and no gene match explains 8 bases of the junction.

Library generation was performed with RACE. The instrument given in TCRdb is NextSeq 500. Library preparation attached unique molecular identifiers to individual cDNA molecules for quantitative, reproducible TCR counting. For every blood RNA sample, sequencing covered both the TCR alpha and TCR beta chains. On the authors' methods: The median number of TCRs per sample was 95,638, ranging from about 20,000 to 690,600. The Decombinator software suite was used to annotate the V, J and CDR3 of the TCR reads. Every sample was subsampled to the same number of TCRs (28,000) for the PS versus PT1 abundance plots. TCRs were defined as expanded if absent before sensitization and observed at least eight times at the 2-week time point. TCRdb trimmed public reads at Q25 via fastp, called clones via MiXCR and kept in-frame beta chains. Each entry merges the rows of one CDR3 protein and shows their most common DNA and genes. The V and J calls reflect TCRdb's pipeline rather than the authors' work. This sample lists around 300,000 distinct CDR3 sequences; around 5.5% were detected once. The top ten clones comprise over 7% of the sample.

The receptor was derived from a woman between 18 and 29 years old with alopecia areata. Some clones in this sample may be carry-over from other donors' samples. The source material was whole blood, sampled in connection with sensitization to the hapten diphenylcyclopropenone (DPC). The rearranged segments are TRBV7-2 and TRBJ2-3, with 10 middle bases fitting TRBD2. The nucleotide sequence is TGTGCCAGCAGCTCCGCAGCGGGGGGGCGACATACGCAGTATTTT. Its translation is CASSSAAGGRHTQYF.